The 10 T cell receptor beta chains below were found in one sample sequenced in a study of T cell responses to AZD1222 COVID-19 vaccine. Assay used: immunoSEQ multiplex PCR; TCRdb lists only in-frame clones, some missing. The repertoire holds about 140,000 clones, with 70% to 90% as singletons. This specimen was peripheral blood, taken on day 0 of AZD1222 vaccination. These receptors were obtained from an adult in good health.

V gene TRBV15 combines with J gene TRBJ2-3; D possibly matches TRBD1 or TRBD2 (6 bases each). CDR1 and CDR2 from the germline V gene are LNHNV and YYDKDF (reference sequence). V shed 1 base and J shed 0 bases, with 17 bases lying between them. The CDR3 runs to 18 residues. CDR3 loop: CATSRGGAPGRSTDTQYF. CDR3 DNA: TGTGCCACCAGCAGAGGGGGGGCCCCGGGAAGGAGCACAGATACGCAGTATTTT. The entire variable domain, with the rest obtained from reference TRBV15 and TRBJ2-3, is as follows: DAMVIQNPRYQVTQFGKPVTLSCSQTLNHNVMYWYQQKSSQAPKLLFHYYDKDFNNEADTPDNFQSRRPNTSFCFLDIRSPGLGDTAMYLCATSRGGAPGRSTDTQYFGPGTRLTVL.

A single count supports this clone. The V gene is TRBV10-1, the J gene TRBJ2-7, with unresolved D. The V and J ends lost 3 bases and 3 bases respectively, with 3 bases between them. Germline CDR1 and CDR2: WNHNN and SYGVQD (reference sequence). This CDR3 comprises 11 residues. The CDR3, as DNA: TGCGCCAGCAGTGACGGCTACGAGCAGTACTTC. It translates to CASSDGYEQYF.

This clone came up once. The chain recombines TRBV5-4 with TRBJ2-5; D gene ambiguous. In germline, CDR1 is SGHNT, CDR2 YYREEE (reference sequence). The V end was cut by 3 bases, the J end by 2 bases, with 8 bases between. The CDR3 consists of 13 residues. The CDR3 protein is CASSSKGQETQYF. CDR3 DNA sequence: TGTGCCAGCAGCTCTAAAGGACAAGAGACCCAGTACTTC.

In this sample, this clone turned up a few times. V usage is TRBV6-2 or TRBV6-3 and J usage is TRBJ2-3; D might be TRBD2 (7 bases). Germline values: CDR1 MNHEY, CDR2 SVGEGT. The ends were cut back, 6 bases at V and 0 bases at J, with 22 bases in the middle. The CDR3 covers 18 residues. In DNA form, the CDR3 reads TGTGCCAGCAGCACTTGGGGAGGGGGGCCGATTAGCACAGATACGCAGTATTTT. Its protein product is CASSTWGGGPISTDTQYF.

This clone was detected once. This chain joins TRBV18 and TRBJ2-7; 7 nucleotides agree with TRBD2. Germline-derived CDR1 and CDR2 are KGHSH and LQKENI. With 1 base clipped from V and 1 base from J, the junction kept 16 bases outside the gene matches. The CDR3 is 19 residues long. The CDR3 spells CASSPLFLGLAESSYEQYF. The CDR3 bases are TGTGCCAGCTCACCACTTTTTTTAGGCCTAGCGGAATCTTCCTACGAGCAGTACTTC.

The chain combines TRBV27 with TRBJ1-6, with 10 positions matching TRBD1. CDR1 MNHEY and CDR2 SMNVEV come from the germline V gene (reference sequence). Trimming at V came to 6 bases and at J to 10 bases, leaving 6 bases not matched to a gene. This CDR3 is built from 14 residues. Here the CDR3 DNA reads TGTGCCAGCAGGACGACAGGGGGCTCCTCACCCCTCCACTTT. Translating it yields CASRTTGGSSPLHF.

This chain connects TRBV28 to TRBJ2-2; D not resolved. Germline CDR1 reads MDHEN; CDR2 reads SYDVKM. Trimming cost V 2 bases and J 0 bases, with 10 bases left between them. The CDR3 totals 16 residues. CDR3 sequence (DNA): TGTGCCAGCAGTTTAGGCAGCCAAGCGAACACCGGGGAGCTGTTTTTT. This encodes CASSLGSQANTGELFF.

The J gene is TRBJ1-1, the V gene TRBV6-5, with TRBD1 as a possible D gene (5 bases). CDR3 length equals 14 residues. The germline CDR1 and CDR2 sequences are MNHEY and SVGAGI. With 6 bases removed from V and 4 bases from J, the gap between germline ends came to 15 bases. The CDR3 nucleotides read TGTGCCAGCAGGATTTTGTCGGGGGGCACTGAAGCTTTCTTT. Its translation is CASRILSGGTEAFF.

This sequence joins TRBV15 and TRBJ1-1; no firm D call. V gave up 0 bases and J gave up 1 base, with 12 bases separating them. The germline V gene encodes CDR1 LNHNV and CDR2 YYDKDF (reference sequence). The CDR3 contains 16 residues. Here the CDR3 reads CATSRDPLGGNTEAFF. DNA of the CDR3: TGTGCCACCAGCAGAGACCCCCTGGGTGGGAACACTGAAGCTTTCTTT. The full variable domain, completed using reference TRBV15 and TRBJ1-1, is DAMVIQNPRYQVTQFGKPVTLSCSQTLNHNVMYWYQQKSSQAPKLLFHYYDKDFNNEADTPDNFQSRRPNTSFCFLDIRSPGLGDTAMYLCATSRDPLGGNTEAFFGQGTRLTVV.

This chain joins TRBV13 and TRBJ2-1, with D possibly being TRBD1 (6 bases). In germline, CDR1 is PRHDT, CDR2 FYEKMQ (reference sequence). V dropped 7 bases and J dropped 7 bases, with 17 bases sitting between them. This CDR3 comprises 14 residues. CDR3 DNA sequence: TGTGCCAGCATAGCGAGACAGGCCTGGAATGAGCAGTTCTTC. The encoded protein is CASIARQAWNEQFF.